This TCR beta chain was documented in a study of T cell clonality in common variable immunodeficiency. This clone was counted ten times or more. The read is 3 residues too short to cover the CDR3 end, so that end is filled in from the germline J gene. Germline V gene data show CDR1 as DFQATT and CDR2 as SNEGSKA (reference sequence). CDR3 size: 16 residues. With 5 bases clipped from V and 7 bases from J, the junction kept 16 bases outside the gene matches. The assay was immunoSEQ multiplex PCR, and TCRdb's table has in-frame clones only and misses some. The table lists approximately 81,000 clones, with no singletons.

The TCR originated in a person aged 18-69 years in good health. The chain recombines TRBV20-1 with TRBJ1-4; 7 bases agree with TRBD1. Sequences were obtained from peripheral blood mononuclear cells. The CDR3 loop is CSAVPVTGSPGEKLFF. CDR3 DNA (partial): TGCAGTGCTGTCCCCGTGACAGGGAGTCCGGGTGAAAAA.